Listed here is a single T cell receptor (beta chain). The record originates from a study of blood T cell repertoires in COVID-19. Germline CDR1 SGHDT, CDR2 YYEEEE. This CDR3 comprises 13 residues. V lost 4 bases and J 7 bases, leaving 12 bases between the germline ends. The protocol was immunoSEQ multiplex PCR, while the TCRdb copy is restricted to in-frame clones and leaves out a portion. Here the sample spans over 200,000 clones, 88% being singletons. The chain couples TRBV5-6 to TRBJ1-5; no reliable D call. What was sequenced was peripheral blood. The TCR was taken from a man in his sixties who had recovered from COVID-19. In DNA, the CDR3 is TGTGCCAGCAGCCCTAGAGGGAACCAGCCCCAGCATTTT. It translates to CASSPRGNQPQHF.